This T cell receptor (beta chain) originates from a study of T cell repertoires in cytomegalovirus infection. About the study: It can be stated that public TCR beta signatures indicated CMV infection as well as a matching HLA type. Overall study findings and caveats: Individuals carrying CMV plus the relevant HLA were identified by cumulative frequency of public TCR beta families. CMV-specific TCR beta clonotypes restricted by HLA-C were the ones dominating the ex vivo response.

MiXCR was run by TCRdb on the reads, yielding one entry per CDR3 protein. The sample lists more than 500,000 distinct CDR3 sequences; 16% were seen once. J gave up 5 bases and V 3 bases, and 4 bases lay outside the gene matches. The CDR3 covers 15 residues. CDR1 is SGHVS, CDR2 FNYEAQ, per germline. In this sample, this clonotype turned up many times. Its antigen remains unidentified. Sequencing used CD8+ T cells from PBMCs. The chain combines TRBV7-6 with TRBJ1-4; 9 bases match TRBD1. The sequence was collected from a human donor in good health (CMV status not recorded). Some clones in this sample may be carry-over from other donors' samples. The CDR3 loop reads CASSLPGTGNEKLFF. The CDR3 bases are TGTGCCAGCAGCTTGCCCGGGACAGGGAATGAAAAACTGTTTTTT.